Presented here are 15 T cell receptor beta chains from one specimen sequenced in a study of CD8 T cells in acute hepatitis C reinfection. The time point denotes: naive CD8 control sorted from an acute-time-point sample. Profiled with immunoSEQ multiplex PCR; TCRdb holds only in-frame clones, not every one. This sample yields some 40,000 clones, of which about 87% are seen a single time; roughly 0.51% belongs to the top ten. Sequences were obtained from naive CD8+ T cells from PBMCs. The source is a man aged 25-40 years with chronic hepatitis C.

The rearrangement links TRBV7-8 to TRBJ2-1; 7 bases map to TRBD2. The CDR3 contains 15 residues. With 2 bases clipped from V and 4 bases from J, the junction kept 5 bases outside the gene matches. Germline CDR1 SGHVS, CDR2 FQNEAQ. In DNA form, the CDR3 reads TGTGCCAGCAGCTTACTCACTAGCGAGTACAATGAGCAGTTCTTC. Protein: CASSLLTSEYNEQFF.

The V and J genes are TRBV10-1 and TRBJ1-4, with D hard to call. The CDR3 extends over 13 amino acids. Per the germline V gene, CDR1 is WNHNN and CDR2 is SYGVQD (reference sequence). V was trimmed by 7 bases and J by 5 bases, leaving 11 bases between them. The CDR3 DNA follows: TGCGCCAGCACCTCGGGCCCCAATGAAAAACTGTTTTTT. Its protein is CASTSGPNEKLFF.

This clone has only one observation. V is TRBV18 and J is TRBJ1-2, with 9 bases matching TRBD1. Unmatched junction bases numbered 3, after V lost 2 bases and J lost 2 bases. The CDR3 covers 15 residues. From germline, CDR1 is KGHSH and CDR2 LQKENI. The CDR3 reads CASSPTGTGNYGYTF. In DNA form, the CDR3 reads TGTGCCAGCTCACCAACCGGGACAGGGAACTATGGCTACACCTTC.

This clone came up a few times. The rearrangement links TRBV28 to TRBJ2-7, with a weak D call TRBD2 (6 bases). Trimming removed 3 bases at V and 4 bases at J, with 16 bases between. CDR1 is MDHEN and CDR2 is SYDVKM in the germline V gene. CDR3 length: 15 residues. CDR3 in DNA: TGTGCCAGCAGTTTTGACGGCTACGGGGGATACGAGCAGTACTTC. Protein: CASSFDGYGGYEQYF.

The chain has TRBV5-1 and TRBJ2-7; D assignment may be TRBD1 or TRBD2 (5 bases each). Trimming stripped 0 bases from V and 1 base from J, with 8 bases between. The germline CDR1 and CDR2 sequences are SGHRS and YFSETQ. CDR3 length equals 14 residues. Here the CDR3 reads CASSLGGLSYEQYF. CDR3 in DNA: TGCGCCAGCAGCTTGGGGGGGTTATCCTACGAGCAGTACTTC.

V usage is TRBV7-9 and J usage is TRBJ2-7, with 7 bases lining up with TRBD1. With V trimmed by 5 bases and J by 2 bases, 0 bases remained unmatched. The CDR3 extends over 12 amino acids. CDR1 is SEHNR, CDR2 FQNEAQ, per germline (reference sequence). The CDR3, as DNA: TGTGCCAGCAGCGGGACAGCCTACGAGCAGTACTTC. Translating gives CASSGTAYEQYF. The variable domain in full, with the rest retrieved from reference TRBV7-9 and TRBJ2-7, is DTGVSQNPRHKITKRGQNVTFRCDPISEHNRLYWYRQTLGQGPEFLTYFQNEAQLEKSRLLSDRFSAERPKGSFSTLEIQRTEQGDSAMYLCASSGTAYEQYFGPGTRLTVT.

This chain links TRBV4-2 with TRBJ2-7; 11 bases match TRBD1. Germline V gene data show CDR1 as LGHNA and CDR2 as YNFKEQ. The J segment lost 7 bases and the V segment lost 3 bases, leaving 2 bases of the junction unmatched. The CDR3 loop spans 13 amino acids. The CDR3 spells CASSQGQGGEQYF. The CDR3 DNA sequence: TGTGCCAGCAGCCAGGGACAGGGGGGTGAGCAGTACTTC.

This clone was counted a few times. The chain links TRBV6-5 to TRBJ2-7; D not certain. This CDR3 has 14 amino acids. Per germline, CDR1 MNHEY and CDR2 SVGAGI. Deletions cut 0 bases from V and 7 bases from J, with 13 bases between. The CDR3 bases are TGTGCCAGCAGTTACTCTGCGACCCTCAGTGAGCAGTACTTC. Amino acid sequence: CASSYSATLSEQYF.

The V and J genes are TRBV10-3 and TRBJ1-5; D not certain. CDR3 length: 13 residues. V lost 2 bases to trimming and J lost 8 bases, with 10 bases between them. The germline gives CDR1 ENHRY, CDR2 SYGVKD. The CDR3 nucleotides are TGTGCCATCAGTGAGCCCCCTAGTGAGCCCCAGCATTTT. It codes for CAISEPPSEPQHF.

This chain connects TRBV11-3 to TRBJ1-1; D may be TRBD1 (5 bases). CDR3 length: 14 amino acids. Trimming removed 1 base at V and 5 bases at J, with 11 bases between. Germline CDR1 and CDR2: SGHNT and YENEEA. For the CDR3, the DNA is TGTGCCAGCAGCTTAGCCGGGGGGTCGACTGAAGCTTTCTTT. Translating it yields CASSLAGGSTEAFF.

The rearrangement uses TRBV7-8 and TRBJ1-4; D gene uncertain. Germline values: CDR1 SGHVS, CDR2 FQNEAQ. The V end lost 1 base, the J end lost 8 bases, and 8 bases lay between the germline ends. There are 13 residues in the CDR3. DNA of the CDR3: TGTGCCAGCAGCTTAGGGAGCGGAGAAAAACTGTTTTTT. Protein: CASSLGSGEKLFF. The variable domain in full, with the rest retrieved from reference TRBV7-8 and TRBJ1-4, is GAGVSQSPRYKVAKRGQDVALRCDPISGHVSLFWYQQALGQGPEFLTYFQNEAQLDKSGLPSDRFFAERPEGSVSTLKIQRTQQEDSAVYLCASSLGSGEKLFFGSGTQLSVL.

The chain links TRBV2 to TRBJ1-2; D unresolved. The V end lost 3 bases, the J end lost 2 bases, and 10 bases lay between the germline ends. The CDR3 is made up of 14 amino acids. CDR1 is SNHLY and CDR2 is FYNNEI in the germline V gene. The CDR3 DNA sequence: TGTGCCAGCAGTGATTGGGAGAACAACTATGGCTACACCTTC. Translated, it gives CASSDWENNYGYTF.

The V and J genes are TRBV6-5 and TRBJ2-7; TRBD1 aligns across 10 bases. With V trimmed by 7 bases and J by 5 bases, 2 bases remained unmatched. The CDR3 spans 12 residues. Germline CDR1 is MNHEY and CDR2 is SVGAGI. CDR3 amino acids: CASTGQGDEQYF. CDR3 DNA: TGTGCCAGCACAGGACAGGGGGACGAGCAGTACTTC.

This clone was recorded a few times. The rearrangement links TRBV27 to TRBJ1-1; 7 bases line up with TRBD1. The germline CDR1 and CDR2 sequences are MNHEY and SMNVEV (reference sequence). The CDR3 is 15 residues long. V lost 3 bases and J lost 0; bases outside the gene matches: 4. DNA of the CDR3: TGTGCCAGCAGTTTTTCCGGGACAGTGAACACTGAAGCTTTCTTT. As protein: CASSFSGTVNTEAFF.

CDR3 sequence: CAWSVQGQGYGYTF. DNA for the CDR3: TGTGCCTGGAGTGTACAAGGACAGGGCTATGGCTACACCTTC. The chain carries TRBV30 and TRBJ1-2; TRBD1 agrees at 8 bases. The CDR3 sequence is 14 residues long. The V gene end was trimmed by 0 bases and the J gene end by 4 bases; junction bases not matched to a gene: 4. Germline-derived CDR1 and CDR2 are GTSNPN and SVGIG (reference sequence).